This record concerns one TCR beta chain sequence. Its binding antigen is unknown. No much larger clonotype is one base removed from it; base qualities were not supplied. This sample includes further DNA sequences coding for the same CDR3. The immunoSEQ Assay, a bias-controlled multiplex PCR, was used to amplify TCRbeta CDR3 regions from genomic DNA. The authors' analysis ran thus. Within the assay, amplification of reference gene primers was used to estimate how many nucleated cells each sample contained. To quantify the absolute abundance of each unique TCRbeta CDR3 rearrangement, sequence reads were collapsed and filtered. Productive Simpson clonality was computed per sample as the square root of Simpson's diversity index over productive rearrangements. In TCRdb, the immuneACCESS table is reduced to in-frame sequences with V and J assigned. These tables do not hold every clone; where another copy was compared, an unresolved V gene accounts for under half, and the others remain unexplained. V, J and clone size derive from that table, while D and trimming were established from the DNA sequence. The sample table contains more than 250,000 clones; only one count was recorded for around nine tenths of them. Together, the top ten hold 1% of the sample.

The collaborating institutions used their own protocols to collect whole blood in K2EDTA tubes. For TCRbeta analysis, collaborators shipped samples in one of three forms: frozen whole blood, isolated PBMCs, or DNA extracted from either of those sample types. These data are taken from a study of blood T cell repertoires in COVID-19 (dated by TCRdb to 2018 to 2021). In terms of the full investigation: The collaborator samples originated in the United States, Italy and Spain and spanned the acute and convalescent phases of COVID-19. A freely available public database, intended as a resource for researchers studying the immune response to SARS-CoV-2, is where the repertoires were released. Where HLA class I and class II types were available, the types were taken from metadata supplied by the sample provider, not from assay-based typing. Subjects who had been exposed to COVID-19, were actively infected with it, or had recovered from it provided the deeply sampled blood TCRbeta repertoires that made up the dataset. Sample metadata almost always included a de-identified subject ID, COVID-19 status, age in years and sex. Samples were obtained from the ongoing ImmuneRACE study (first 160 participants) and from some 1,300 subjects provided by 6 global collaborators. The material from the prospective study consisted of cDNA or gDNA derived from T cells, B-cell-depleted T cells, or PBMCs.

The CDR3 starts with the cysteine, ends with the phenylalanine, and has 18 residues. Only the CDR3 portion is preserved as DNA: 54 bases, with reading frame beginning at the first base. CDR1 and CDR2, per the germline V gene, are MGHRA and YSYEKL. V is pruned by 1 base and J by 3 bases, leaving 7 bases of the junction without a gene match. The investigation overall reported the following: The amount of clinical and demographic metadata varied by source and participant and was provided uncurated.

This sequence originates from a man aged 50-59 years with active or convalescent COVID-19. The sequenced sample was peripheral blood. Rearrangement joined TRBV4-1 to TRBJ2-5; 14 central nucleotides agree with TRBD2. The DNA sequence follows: TGCGCCAGCAGCCAAGGTTCTGGGACTAGCGGGAGAAAAGAGACCCAGTACTTC. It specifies CASSQGSGTSGRKETQYF.